The sequence of this TCR beta chain was determined in a study of T cell changes during pregnancy in multiple sclerosis. CDR3 length: 14 residues. Germline V gives CDR1 SGHVS, CDR2 FNYEAQ. Trimming took 5 bases from V and 1 from J, leaving 11 bases between them. Only in-frame clones appear in the TCRdb table, and some are missing; sequencing was by immunoSEQ multiplex PCR. The sample lists 65,000 to 80,000 clones; roughly 93% were seen once. Sequencing was performed on peripheral blood, taken in the second trimester of pregnancy. The clonotype comes from a female donor with multiple sclerosis, enrolled in a pregnancy study. The rearrangement uses TRBV7-6 and TRBJ1-1; D is unclear. As DNA, the CDR3 is TGTGCCAGCAGCATCGCTGACACGAACACTGAAGCTTTCTTT. It translates to CASSIADTNTEAFF.